Listed here are 8 T cell receptor beta chains from one sample, sequenced in a study of blood T cell repertoires in COVID-19. Profiled with immunoSEQ multiplex PCR; TCRdb holds only in-frame clones, not every one. The sample contains about 110,000 clones, about 72% of which appear only once. Sequencing was carried out using peripheral blood. The receptors stem from an older woman with acute or convalescent COVID-19.

This chain connects TRBV18 to TRBJ2-2; tentative D call: TRBD2 (6 bases). V was cut by 3 bases and J by 0 bases, with 11 bases left in between. This CDR3 has 16 amino acids. Germline loops: CDR1 KGHSH, CDR2 LQKENI. CDR3 nucleotides: TGTGCCAGCTCACCCCCCCGGGGGACGAACACCGGGGAGCTGTTTTTT. Amino acids: CASSPPRGTNTGELFF. The entire variable domain, with the rest obtained from reference TRBV18 and TRBJ2-2, is as follows: NAGVMQNPRHLVRRRGQEARLRCSPMKGHSHVYWYRQLPEEGLKFMVYLQKENIIDESGMPKERFSAEFPKEGPSILRIQQVVRGDSAAYFCASSPPRGTNTGELFFGEGSRLTVL.

The J gene is TRBJ2-1, the V gene TRBV18; 13 bases fit TRBD2. This CDR3 comprises 15 residues. Germline lookup yields CDR1 KGHSH and CDR2 LQKENI. J was trimmed by 15 bases and V by 5 bases; bases with no gene match: 13. The CDR3 DNA follows: TGTGCCAGCTCATCCGGACTAGCGGGGGCCGCGGTCGCGTTCTTC. Its protein is CASSSGLAGAAVAFF.

The J gene is TRBJ1-3, the V gene TRBV19; 7 bases are shared with TRBD1. Germline lookup yields CDR1 LNHDA and CDR2 SQIVND (reference sequence). Trimming took 5 bases from V and 0 from J; bases not matched to a gene: 4. The CDR3 consists of 15 residues. CDR3 protein: CASSVGQTSGNTIYF. In DNA, the CDR3 is TGTGCCAGTAGTGTGGGACAGACCTCTGGAAACACCATATATTTT. Drawing the rest from reference TRBV19 and TRBJ1-3, the complete variable domain is DGGITQSPKYLFRKEGQNVTLSCEQNLNHDAMYWYRQDPGQGLRLIYYSQIVNDFQKGDIAEGYSVSREKKESFPLTVTSAQKNPTAFYLCASSVGQTSGNTIYFGEGSWLTVV.

The chain recombines TRBV27 with TRBJ1-2; a weak D match, TRBD1 (5 bases). CDR1 is MNHEY, CDR2 SMNVEV, per germline (reference sequence). The V gene lost 5 bases and the J gene lost 7 bases, with 23 bases spanning the gap. The CDR3 sequence is 16 residues long. The CDR3 DNA follows: TGTGCCAGCAGTAGGGCAGGGTTGGGAAGTTCGGTTGGCTACACCTTC. Encoded protein: CASSRAGLGSSVGYTF.

CDR3 loop: CASSLYTGSGNTIYF. In nucleotides, the CDR3 is TGCGCCAGCAGCTTGTATACAGGCTCTGGAAACACCATATATTTT. The chain has TRBV5-1 and TRBJ1-3; maybe TRBD1 (5 bases). CDR1 and CDR2 (germline): SGHRS, YFSETQ. Trimming left V 1 base short and J 0 bases short, with 8 bases between. The CDR3 length is 15 residues.

The rearrangement uses TRBV6-5 and TRBJ2-1; D may be TRBD1 (6 bases). Germline CDR1 is MNHEY and CDR2 is SVGAGI. The CDR3 totals 15 residues. Trimming removed 7 bases at V and 6 bases at J, with 19 bases between. The CDR3 spells CASTGNSGQINEQFF. The CDR3 DNA sequence: TGTGCCAGCACGGGGAATTCCGGACAGATCAATGAGCAGTTCTTC.

CDR3 residues: CAMGQPSTDTQYF. DNA of the CDR3: TGTGCCATGGGACAGCCTAGCACAGATACGCAGTATTTT. The J gene is TRBJ2-3, the V gene TRBV10-3; TRBD1 aligns across 7 bases. The CDR3 runs 13 residues. V trimming: 9 bases; J trimming: 0 bases; junction bases outside the gene matches: 3. Germline V gene sequence: CDR1 ENHRY, CDR2 SYGVKD.

This chain links TRBV9 with TRBJ2-2; weak D call: TRBD2 (6 bases). CDR3 size: 13 residues. The ends were cut back, 3 bases at V and 6 bases at J, with 9 bases in the middle. Germline CDR1 reads SGDLS; CDR2 reads YYNGEE. The CDR3 spells CASSARGPGELFF. Written as DNA, the CDR3 is TGTGCCAGCAGCGCGCGGGGACCCGGGGAGCTGTTTTTT.